Following are 2 T cell receptor beta chains from one sample sequenced in a study of T cells after yellow fever vaccination. TCRdb reanalysed the 5' RACE reads using MiXCR and keeps one entry per CDR3 protein. The table has about 210,000 distinct CDR3 sequences, 2.5% to 3.5% seen once; the top ten hold less than 3.5%. The sequencing here drew on CD4+ T cells sorted from PBMCs, taken 10 days after the yellow fever booster vaccination. These receptor sequences come from a man aged 18 to 30 who received the YFV17D yellow fever vaccine.

This clonotype was observed many times. In nucleotides, the CDR3 is TGTGCCATCAGTGGAGGGCTAGGTAATGAAAAACTGTTTTTT. This encodes CAISGGLGNEKLFF. The chain combines TRBV10-3 with TRBJ1-4, with no clear D. Trimming removed 4 bases from V and 4 bases from J, with 10 bases in between. The CDR3 has 14 amino acids. Germline V gives CDR1 ENHRY, CDR2 SYGVKD.

The V and J genes are TRBV2 and TRBJ1-1; no definite D call. CDR1 is SNHLY, CDR2 FYNNEI, per germline. The CDR3 is made up of 17 amino acids. Trimming stripped 0 bases from V and 4 bases from J, with 18 bases between. The DNA of the CDR3 is TGTGCCAGCAGTGAAGCGTCAAAGGAGGGCTTCGGCACTGAAGCTTTCTTT. Its protein is CASSEASKEGFGTEAFF.